A single sample is the source of the 23 T cell receptor beta chains below, sequenced in a study of radiotherapy plus CTLA-4 blockade in lung cancer. TCRdb's copy holds only in-frame clones and misses some; the assay was immunoSEQ multiplex PCR. The sample consists of some 38,000 clones, 70% to 80% of them appearing once. The material was peripheral blood, obtained from a patient treated with radiotherapy plus ipilimumab. All receptors derive from a human donor with non-small cell lung cancer who had stable disease on radiotherapy plus ipilimumab.

V gene TRBV9 combines with J gene TRBJ1-1; 7 bases are shared with TRBD1. V lost 0 bases, J lost 0 bases, and 8 bases stayed unmatched. CDR1 and CDR2 from the germline V gene are SGDLS and YYNGEE. This CDR3 region has 17 residues. CDR3 DNA: TGTGCCAGCAGCGTAGAGGGGGCCGGGGGGTTGAACACTGAAGCTTTCTTT. Translating gives CASSVEGAGGLNTEAFF.

The chain joins TRBV5-4 to TRBJ1-2, with TRBD1 as a possible D gene (6 bases). The CDR3 loop spans 17 amino acids. The V gene lost 4 bases and the J gene lost 4 bases, with 23 bases spanning the gap. Germline V gene lookup returns CDR1 SGHNT and CDR2 YYREEE (reference sequence). CDR3 protein: CASSPGYGQTDLYGYTF. In DNA, the CDR3 is TGTGCCAGCAGCCCAGGTTACGGACAGACCGACCTCTATGGCTACACCTTC.

The V call is TRBV30, the J call TRBJ1-5, with TRBD1 as a possible D gene (5 bases). The CDR3 is made up of 14 amino acids. Looked up from germline, CDR1 is GTSNPN and CDR2 is SVGIG (reference sequence). The DNA for the CDR3 is TGTGCTTCTGACCCGGGGGTTGGCAATCAGCCCCAGCATTTT. Translating it yields CASDPGVGNQPQHF.

On this clone: One junction end disagrees with the germline gene, perhaps due to a read error. V gene TRBV11-2 combines with J gene TRBJ2-6; 7 nucleotides line up with TRBD2. The CDR3 totals 16 residues. The germline gives CDR1 SGHAT, CDR2 FQNNGV. Here the CDR3 reads CASSWEGHSEANVLTF. DNA of the CDR3: TGTGCCAGCAGCTGGGAGGGTCATTCTGAGGCCAACGTCCTGACTTTC.

The rearrangement joins TRBV30 to TRBJ2-4, with D possibly TRBD2 on 5 matching bases. V lost 8 bases and J 3 bases, leaving 17 bases between the germline ends. CDR1 is GTSNPN and CDR2 is SVGIG in the germline V gene (reference sequence). The CDR3 runs 14 residues. The CDR3 protein is CAITPPRGKNIQYF. The CDR3 DNA reads TGTGCCATCACCCCCCCCCGGGGCAAAAACATTCAGTACTTC. The whole variable domain, filled in from reference TRBV30 and TRBJ2-4, reads SQTIHQWPATLVQPVGSPLSLECTVEGTSNPNLYWYRQAAGRGLQLLFYSVGIGQISSEVPQNLSASRPQDRQFILSSKKLLLSDSGFYLCAITPPRGKNIQYFGAGTRLSVL.

The rearrangement links TRBV6-6 to TRBJ2-5; 9 positions agree with TRBD1. The V and J ends lost 2 bases and 5 bases, in that order; junction bases with no gene match: 9. CDR1 MNHNY and CDR2 SVGAGI come from the germline V gene (reference sequence). The CDR3 contains 16 residues. For the CDR3, the DNA is TGTGCCAGCAGTTACCCGACAGGGGGAATGGACGAGACCCAGTACTTC. Residues: CASSYPTGGMDETQYF.

V and J are TRBV9 and TRBJ2-1, with D possibly matching TRBD1 (6 bases). This CDR3 contains 14 residues. Trimming pared 6 bases from V and 9 bases from J, leaving 19 bases between. Germline V CDR1 and CDR2: SGDLS, YYNGEE. DNA for the CDR3: TGTGCCAGCACCGAGGGACAAAATCAGGGTGAGCAGTTCTTC. Its translation: CASTEGQNQGEQFF.

The chain joins TRBV5-1 to TRBJ1-2, with 7 bases fitting TRBD1. Unmatched junction bases numbered 14, after V lost 3 bases and J lost 3 bases. CDR1 and CDR2 (germline): SGHRS, YFSETQ. CDR3 length: 17 amino acids. The DNA for the CDR3 is TGCGCCAGCAGCTCTAACCGGGACAGACCTCAAGACTATGGCTACACCTTC. It is translated as CASSSNRDRPQDYGYTF.

The chain joins TRBV7-2 to TRBJ1-4; D is unclear. Germline CDR1 SGHTA, CDR2 FQGNSA. V was clipped by 0 bases and J by 4 bases, with 6 bases between them. This CDR3 has 14 residues. This CDR3 is CASSLAGNNEKLFF. The CDR3 nucleotides read TGTGCCAGCAGCTTAGCTGGGAATAATGAAAAACTGTTTTTT.

This sequence joins TRBV27 and TRBJ1-2; possibly TRBD1 for D (5 bases). V was cut by 3 bases and J by 6 bases, with 14 bases left in between. CDR1 and CDR2 (germline): MNHEY, SMNVEV (reference sequence). There are 14 residues in the CDR3. CDR3 protein: CASSFQGVDNGYTF. The CDR3, as DNA: TGTGCCAGCAGTTTTCAAGGGGTTGATAATGGCTACACCTTC.

This chain uses TRBV5-4 with TRBJ1-2, with D unresolved. This CDR3 is 12 amino acids long. Germline V lookup: CDR1 SGHNT, CDR2 YYREEE (reference sequence). The V and J ends lost 1 base and 3 bases respectively, with 4 bases between them. The CDR3 is CASSLTDYGYTF. For the CDR3, the DNA is TGTGCCAGCAGCTTGACAGACTATGGCTACACCTTC.

This clone has only a few counts. V gene TRBV20-1 combines with J gene TRBJ1-1, with TRBD1 matching over 7 bases. In germline, CDR1 is DFQATT, CDR2 SNEGSKA (reference sequence). V lost 5 bases, J lost 8 bases, and 5 bases stayed unmatched. The CDR3 is 11 residues long. As DNA, the CDR3 is TGCAGTGCTGGGCAGGACAGGGAAGCTTTCTTT. Encoded protein: CSAGQDREAFF.

J is TRBJ1-3 and V is TRBV14; maybe TRBD1 (6 bases). The length of the CDR3 is 18 residues. The germline gives CDR1 SGHDN, CDR2 FVKESK. V was cut by 1 base and J by 3 bases, with 19 bases left in between. The CDR3 nucleotides are TGTGCCAGCAGCCAAGTAAATGCGGGGGCCCTTGGTGGAAACACCATATATTTT. Encoded protein: CASSQVNAGALGGNTIYF.

The rearrangement joins TRBV5-1 to TRBJ1-2; D call uncertain. Trimming shortened V by 0 bases and J by 3 bases, and 12 bases separated the two germline ends. There are 15 residues in the CDR3. Germline V lookup: CDR1 SGHRS, CDR2 YFSETQ. The CDR3 nucleotides are TGCGCCAGCAGCTTGGAATTGTCAGAAGACTATGGCTACACCTTC. Protein sequence: CASSLELSEDYGYTF.

This sequence joins TRBV4-3 and TRBJ1-1, with 8 nucleotides matching TRBD1. The length of the CDR3 is 15 residues. From germline, CDR1 is LGHNA and CDR2 YSLEER. V gave up 2 bases and J gave up 4 bases; unmatched junction bases: 6. The DNA for the CDR3 is TGCGCCAGCAGCCAACGAGACAGGGGCTTCACTGAAGCTTTCTTT. The encoded protein is CASSQRDRGFTEAFF.

This sequence joins TRBV5-1 and TRBJ1-1; D is unclear. Trimming removed 2 bases at V and 2 bases at J, with 7 bases between. CDR1 and CDR2 (germline): SGHRS, YFSETQ. CDR3 length: 13 residues. The CDR3 spells CASSFDTNTEAFF. The CDR3 region has the DNA TGCGCCAGCAGCTTTGACACTAACACTGAAGCTTTCTTT.

The V and J genes are TRBV6-6 and TRBJ1-2; D is undetermined. This CDR3 is built from 14 residues. CDR1 is MNHNY, CDR2 SVGAGI, per germline (reference sequence). V gave up 7 bases and J gave up 4 bases, with 16 bases separating them. The CDR3: CASTSPPDSYGYTF. The CDR3 nucleotides are TGTGCCAGCACCTCACCACCAGATTCCTATGGCTACACCTTC.

This clone was counted a few times. The sample holds other DNA sequences that translate to the same CDR3. This chain uses TRBV2 with TRBJ1-4; D might be TRBD1 (5 bases). This CDR3 is built from 15 residues. In germline, CDR1 is SNHLY, CDR2 FYNNEI. Trimming stripped 0 bases from V and 7 bases from J, with 12 bases between. In DNA form, the CDR3 reads TGTGCCAGCAGTGAAGCGTTGGGGGGGGGTGAAAAACTGTTTTTT. It encodes CASSEALGGGEKLFF.

V usage is TRBV7-9 and J usage is TRBJ1-4; D gene uncertain. Germline values: CDR1 SEHNR, CDR2 FQNEAQ (reference sequence). CDR3 length equals 16 residues. V was shortened by 3 bases and J by 0 bases, with 11 bases between the two germline ends. The CDR3 here is CASSLGDIATNEKLFF. The CDR3, as DNA: TGTGCCAGCAGCTTGGGCGACATAGCAACTAATGAAAAACTGTTTTTT.

This clone has more than one count but fewer than ten. The CDR3: CASSLGSGLNTEAFF. In DNA, the CDR3 is TGTGCCAGTAGCCTAGGATCGGGCCTGAACACTGAAGCTTTCTTT. The chain couples TRBV19 to TRBJ1-1, with D hard to call. Trimming removed 6 bases at V and 0 bases at J, with 14 bases between. The CDR3 extends over 15 amino acids. CDR1 and CDR2 from the germline V gene are LNHDA and SQIVND (reference sequence).

V is TRBV6-1 and J is TRBJ2-2, with no clear D. Trimming left V 5 bases short and J 6 bases short, with 13 bases between. The CDR3 extends over 14 amino acids. Germline V gene lookup returns CDR1 MNHNS and CDR2 SASEGT. CDR3 DNA sequence: TGTGCCAGCAGTTCGCCGAGACAATCCGGGGAGCTGTTTTTT. Amino acids: CASSSPRQSGELFF.

The chain links TRBV28 to TRBJ2-6; no clear D gene. The CDR3 spans 14 residues. Between the trimmed V and J ends, which lost 6 bases and 0 bases, there was a span of 6 bases. Per germline, CDR1 MDHEN and CDR2 SYDVKM. The CDR3, as DNA: TGTGCCAGCAGGGCCCGCTCTGGGGCCAACGTCCTGACTTTC. Residues: CASRARSGANVLTF.

The rearrangement links TRBV5-1 to TRBJ2-5, with a weak D call TRBD2 (6 bases). This CDR3 is 14 amino acids long. The germline gives CDR1 SGHRS, CDR2 YFSETQ. V lost 4 bases and J lost 5, with 15 bases in between. The CDR3, as DNA: TGCGCCAGCAGCCCCGGGACTTTTAGGGAGACCCAGTACTTC. Translating gives CASSPGTFRETQYF.